This T cell receptor beta chain was retrieved from a study of monozygotic twins with inflammatory bowel disease. CDR3 length: 16 residues. CDR1 is LNHDA and CDR2 is SQIVND in the germline V gene (reference sequence). TCRdb re-called the 5' RACE reads, yielding one record per CDR3 amino acid sequence without DNA. The sample data list under 150,000 distinct CDR3 sequences. Sequenced input: blood. This receptor was obtained from a human donor with ulcerative colitis or Crohn's disease, or a healthy co-twin of an affected twin (not recorded which). The chain employs TRBV19 and TRBJ2-7. The CDR3 reads CASSPSAAAYSYEQYF.